The sequence of this T cell receptor beta chain was determined in a study of T cell responses to AZD1222 COVID-19 vaccine. Findings of the study overall: The reported proportion of spike-specific TCRs targeting unmutated variant regions was nearly half. Repertoires were obtained only post-peak T cell response.

This clone was seen repeatedly, ten times or more. The antigen is not known. Pooling of second doses given at about 4 or about 12 weeks was done. The table came from immunoSEQ multiplex PCR; TCRdb's copy has only in-frame clones and leaves some out. Of fewer than 200,000 clones in the sample, 88% are singletons; the top ten hold 20% to 30%. The clonotype was recovered from an adult who received the AZD1222 COVID-19 vaccine. Source: peripheral blood, taken 28 days after the second AZD1222 dose.

The CDR3 DNA reads TGTGCCAGCAGCCAAGAGCTGGCGGGAGGGCCTACCGATACGCAGTATTTT. Its translation is CASSQELAGGPTDTQYF. The chain employs TRBV4-2 and TRBJ2-3; the match to TRBD2 covers 9 bases. CDR1 and CDR2 from the germline V gene are LGHNA and YNFKEQ. V trimming: 0 bases; J trimming: 6 bases; junction bases outside the gene matches: 10. The CDR3 loop spans 17 amino acids.